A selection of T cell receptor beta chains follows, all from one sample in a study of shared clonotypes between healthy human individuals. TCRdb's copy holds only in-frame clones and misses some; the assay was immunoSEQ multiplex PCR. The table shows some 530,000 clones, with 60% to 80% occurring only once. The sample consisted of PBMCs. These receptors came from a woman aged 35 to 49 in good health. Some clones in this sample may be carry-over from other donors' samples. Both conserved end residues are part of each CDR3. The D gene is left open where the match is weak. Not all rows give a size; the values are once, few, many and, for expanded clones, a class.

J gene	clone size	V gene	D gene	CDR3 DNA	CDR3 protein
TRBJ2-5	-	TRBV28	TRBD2	TGTGCCAGCAGTTTGGGGACTAGCGGGAGGCACCAAGAGACCCAGTACTTC	CASSLGTSGRHQETQYF
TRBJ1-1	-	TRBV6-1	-	TGTGCCAGCAGTGACAGCCGTAACACTGAAGCTTTCTTT	CASSDSRNTEAFF
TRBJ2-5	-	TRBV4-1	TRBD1	TGCGCCAGCAGCCAAGTTGGGGGACAGGCGAAAGAGACCCAGTACTTC	CASSQVGGQAKETQYF
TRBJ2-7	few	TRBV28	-	TGTGCCAGCAGTTCTATACCTGACAATCTCTACGAGCAGTACTTC	CASSSIPDNLYEQYF
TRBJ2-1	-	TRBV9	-	TGTGCCAGCAGCGTAGCCGGGGGCCCCTACAATGAGCAGTTCTTC	CASSVAGGPYNEQFF
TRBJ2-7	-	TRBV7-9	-	TGTGCCAGCAGCTTATCGCCTAACCTCTACGAGCAGTACTTC	CASSLSPNLYEQYF
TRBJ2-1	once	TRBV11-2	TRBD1	TGTGCCAGCAGTCAATACCGACAGGGGGCGGATGAGCAGTTCTTC	CASSQYRQGADEQFF
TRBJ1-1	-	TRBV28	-	TGTGCCAGCAGTTTATTTTCAGGGAACACTGAAGCTTTCTTT	CASSLFSGNTEAFF
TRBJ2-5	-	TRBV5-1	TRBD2	TGCGCCAGCAGCGGAATCGGGACTAGCGAAGAGACCCAGTACTTC	CASSGIGTSEETQYF
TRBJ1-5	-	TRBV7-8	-	TGTGCCAGCAGCTTAGAATCGTCTGGCAATCAGCCCCAGCATTTT	CASSLESSGNQPQHF
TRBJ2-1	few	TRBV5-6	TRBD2	TGTGCCAGCAGCTTGGGAGTTGCTAGCGGGAGCTCCTACAATGAGCAGTTCTTC	CASSLGVASGSSYNEQFF
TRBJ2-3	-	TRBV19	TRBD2	TGTGCCAGTAGTATCCCCGGGACTAGCGGGAGACTTACGCAGTATTTT	CASSIPGTSGRLTQYF
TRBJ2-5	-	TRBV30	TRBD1	TGTGCCTGGAGTGTACTTCCAAGGGGGCTGCAAGAGACCCAGTACTTC	CAWSVLPRGLQETQYF
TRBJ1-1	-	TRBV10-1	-	TGCGCCAGCAGTGATGGACGCATCAACACTGAAGCTTTCTTT	CASSDGRINTEAFF
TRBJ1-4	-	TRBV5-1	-	TGCGCCAGCAGCTCGCAGGGCACAACTAATGAAAAACTGTTTTTT	CASSSQGTTNEKLFF
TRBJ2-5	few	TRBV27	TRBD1	TGTGCCAGCAGCCCTATAAGGGGGCGCCGAGAGACCCAGTACTTC	CASSPIRGRRETQYF
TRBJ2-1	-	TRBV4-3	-	TGCGCCAGCAGCCAAGACGCCCTTGTGGATGAGCAGTTCTTC	CASSQDALVDEQFF
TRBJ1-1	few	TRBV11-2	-	TGTGCCAGCAGCTTAGTTTTACAGGGTGAAGCTTTCTTT	CASSLVLQGEAFF
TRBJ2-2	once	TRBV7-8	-	TGTGCCAGCAGCTTACGCCGAGAGACTGGGGAGCTGTTTTTT	CASSLRRETGELFF
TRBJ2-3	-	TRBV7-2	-	TGTGCCAGCAGCCCTACCAGTTACGCAGATACGCAGTATTTT	CASSPTSYADTQYF
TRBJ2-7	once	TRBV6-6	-	TGTGCCAGCAACCCCAGGGGACGCTCCTACGAGCAGTACTTC	CASNPRGRSYEQYF
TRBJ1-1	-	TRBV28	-	TGTGCCAGCAGACACAGGGTTTGGGCTTTCTTT	CASRHRVWAFF